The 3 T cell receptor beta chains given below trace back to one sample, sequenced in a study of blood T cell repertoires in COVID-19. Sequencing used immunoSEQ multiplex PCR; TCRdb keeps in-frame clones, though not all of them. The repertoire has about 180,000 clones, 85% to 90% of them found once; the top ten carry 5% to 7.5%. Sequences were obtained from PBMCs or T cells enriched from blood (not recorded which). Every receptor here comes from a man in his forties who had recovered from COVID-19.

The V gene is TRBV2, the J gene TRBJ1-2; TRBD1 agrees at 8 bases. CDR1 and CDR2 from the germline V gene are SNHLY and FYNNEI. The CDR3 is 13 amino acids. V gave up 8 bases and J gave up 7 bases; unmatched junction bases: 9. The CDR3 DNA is TGTGCCAGCTCCGGGACAGGAAATGGTGGCTACACCTTC. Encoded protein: CASSGTGNGGYTF. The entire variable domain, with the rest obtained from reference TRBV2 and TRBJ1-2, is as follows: EPEVTQTPSHQVTQMGQEVILRCVPISNHLYFYWYRQILGQKVEFLVSFYNNEISEKSEIFDDQFSVERPDGSNFTLKIRSTKLEDSAMYFCASSGTGNGGYTFGSGTRLTVV.

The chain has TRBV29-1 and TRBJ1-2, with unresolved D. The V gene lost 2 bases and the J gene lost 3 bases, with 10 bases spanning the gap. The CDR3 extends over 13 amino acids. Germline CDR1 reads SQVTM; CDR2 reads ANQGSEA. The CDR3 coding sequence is TGCAGCGTTGAACACGAGGGTTACTATGGCTACACCTTC. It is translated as CSVEHEGYYGYTF.

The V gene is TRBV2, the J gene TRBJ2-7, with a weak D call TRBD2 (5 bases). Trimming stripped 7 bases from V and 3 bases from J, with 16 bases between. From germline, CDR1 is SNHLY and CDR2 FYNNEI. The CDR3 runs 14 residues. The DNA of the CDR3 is TGTGCCAGCACCGGGGTCGGGGTTAGCTACGAGCAGTACTTC. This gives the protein CASTGVGVSYEQYF.